The TCR beta chain described here comes from a study of T cell responses to AZD1222 COVID-19 vaccine. Study outcomes and limitations: Unmutated regions of variants are reportedly targeted by nearly half of spike-specific TCRs. When two AZD1222 doses had been given, Spike-specific TCR breadth and depth rose. White British people made up most donors, females outnumbered males, and clonal diversity was possibly underestimated.

Trimming cost V 4 bases and J 11 bases, with 21 bases left between them. The CDR3 runs to 14 residues. The germline V gene has CDR1 SGHRS and CDR2 YFSETQ. Repertoires were generated with immunoSEQ multiplex PCR, while TCRdb's copy carries only in-frame clones and drops some. The sample has about 160,000 clones, 85% to 95% seen once. Comment on this clone: The antigen is not known.

Second-dose timings of about 4 or about 12 weeks were pooled. The sequences come from peripheral blood, collected 28 days after the second AZD1222 dose. The receptor's source is an adult who received the AZD1222 COVID-19 vaccine. V is TRBV5-1 and J is TRBJ1-1; no reliable D call. The chain's CDR3 is CASSDQLPTTRAFF. The CDR3 region has the DNA TGCGCCAGCAGCGATCAACTTCCCACAACCCGGGCTTTCTTT.